This TCR delta chain originates from a study of gamma-delta chains in newborns, infants, children. Study context: Microbial exposure reportedly drives polyclonal innate γδ T cell expansion after birth.

Only a few counts were recorded for this clone. TCRdb redid the clone calls on the reads with CATT. The data show 8,500 to 13,000 delta-chain clones, 3% to 4% seen once. The germline V gene has CDR1 TSWWSYY and CDR2 QGS. The CDR3 loop spans 23 amino acids. Trimming pared 2 bases from V and 0 bases from J, leaving 34 bases between. V and J are TRDV1 and TRDJ1, with D maybe TRDD3 (5 bases). Sequencing used blood. The TCR originated in a child who was a newborn, infant or young child, either healthy, febrile or measles-vaccinated (not recorded which). This CDR3 reads CALGEIRSDVGFTGFSYTDKLIF. CDR3 nucleotides: TGTGCTCTTGGGGAAATCCGGTCGGATGTGGGATTTACTGGTTTCTCGTACACCGATAAACTCATCTTT.